Shown below are 23 T cell receptor beta chains from a single sample sequenced in a study of CD8+CD57+ T cells in acquired aplastic anemia. Researchers used genomic DNA as the template to profile TCR beta VDJ and CDR3. Using its own MiXCR run on the reads, TCRdb lists one record per CDR3 protein. The sample lists hundreds of thousands of distinct CDR3 sequences; about 70% were seen once. Sequencing was carried out using sorted CD4+, CD8+, or CD8+CD57+ T cells (not recorded which) from PBMCs. Every receptor here comes from a human donor in good health, serving as a control.

This sequence joins TRBV9 and TRBJ1-6; tentative D call: TRBD1 (6 bases). The CDR3 extends over 15 amino acids. V was clipped by 6 bases and J by 8 bases, with 18 bases between them. Germline CDR1 SGDLS, CDR2 YYNGEE. The DNA for the CDR3 is TGTGCCAGCAAGCGGGGTACAGGGCGGGATTCACCCCTCCACTTT. The encoded protein is CASKRGTGRDSPLHF.

Notes on this clonotype: At one end, the junction sequence differs from germline, possibly due to a read error. The chain uses TRBV10-3 and TRBJ2-1; 11 positions match TRBD1. CDR1 ENHRY and CDR2 SYGVKD come from the germline V gene. CDR3 length equals 13 residues. CDR3 coding DNA: TGTGCCAAGGGACAGGGGGAAGAAGATGAGCAGCTCTTC. Translating gives CAKGQGEEDEQLF.

The chain joins TRBV7-2 to TRBJ2-3, with TRBD2 matching over 11 bases. The CDR3 length is 15 residues. CDR1 is SGHTA, CDR2 FQGNSA, per germline. V lost 3 bases, J lost 11 bases, and 10 bases stayed unmatched. CDR3: CASSFTSGGTSEQYF. CDR3 DNA: TGTGCCAGCAGCTTTACTAGCGGGGGAACAAGTGAGCAGTATTTT.

For the CDR3, the DNA is TGTGCCAGCAGCCGAGCCATCGCTGGCTACACCTTC. This encodes CASSRAIAGYTF. The V and J genes are TRBV5-6 and TRBJ1-2; D is ambiguous. Per germline, CDR1 SGHDT and CDR2 YYEEEE. The CDR3 has 12 residues. The V gene lost 4 bases and the J gene lost 7 bases, with 11 bases spanning the gap. Looking up the rest from reference TRBV5-6 and TRBJ1-2 gives the full variable domain: DAGVTQSPTHLIKTRGQQVTLRCSPKSGHDTVSWYQQALGQGPQFIFQYYEEEERQRGNFPDRFSGHQFPNYSSELNVNALLLGDSALYLCASSRAIAGYTFGSGTRLTVV.

The gene calls are TRBV7-4 and TRBJ2-3, with D possibly called TRBD1 or TRBD2 (5 bases each). The CDR3 has 16 amino acids. Germline assignment: CDR1 SGHVT and CDR2 SQSDAQ. Trimming pared 5 bases from V and 12 bases from J, leaving 27 bases between. The CDR3 DNA follows: TGTGCCAGCAGCCAACCTAGTGAGGGGATCAGCCCCAGCCAGTATTTT. Residues: CASSQPSEGISPSQYF.

This chain links TRBV5-1 with TRBJ2-7; the D gene could be TRBD1 or TRBD2 (7 bases each). CDR1 SGHRS and CDR2 YFSETQ come from the germline V gene. V was clipped by 1 base and J by 8 bases, with 13 bases between them. The CDR3 spans 13 residues. The CDR3 bases are TGCGCCAGCAGCTTGACAGGGGAGGGGAAGCAGTACTTC. Translation: CASSLTGEGKQYF.

The V and J genes are TRBV11-1 and TRBJ2-7; D is possibly TRBD1 (6 bases). The V gene lost 7 bases and the J gene lost 2 bases, with 12 bases spanning the gap. This CDR3 is built from 13 residues. Germline V CDR1 and CDR2: SGHAT, FQDESV (reference sequence). DNA for the CDR3: TGTGCCAGCACCCTAGGGGGAACCTACGAGCAGTACTTC. This encodes CASTLGGTYEQYF.

Note on this clonotype: Mismatch with germline at one junction end may stem from a read error. The chain has TRBV12-3 or TRBV12-4 and TRBJ2-3, with TRBD2 matching over 7 bases. The CDR3 is 19 residues long. CDR3 in DNA: TGTGCCAGCAGCCTGCCCCAAGGGACCGGGGGGTCTAGCACAGATACGCGGTATTTT. Its translation is CASSLPQGTGGSSTDTRYF.

This chain links TRBV7-2 with TRBJ2-7; tentative D call: TRBD1 (5 bases). V lost 2 bases and J lost 3, with 8 bases in between. Germline assignment: CDR1 SGHTA and CDR2 FQGNSA. There are 13 residues in the CDR3. DNA of the CDR3: TGTGCCAGCAGCTTATACCAGGGCTACGAGCAGTACTTC. Its translation: CASSLYQGYEQYF. Variable domain in full (rest from reference TRBV7-2 and TRBJ2-7): GAGVSQSPSNKVTEKGKDVELRCDPISGHTALYWYRQSLGQGLEFLIYFQGNSAPDKSGLPSDRFSAERTGGSVSTLTIQRTQQEDSAVYLCASSLYQGYEQYFGPGTRLTVT.

Concerning this clonotype: At one of its ends the junction is not consistent with the germline gene, which may arise from a read error. CDR3 sequence reads: CASSLATGGHRGAF. In DNA form, the CDR3 reads TGTGCCAGCAGCTTAGCTACGGGGGGGCATCGTGGCGCCTTC. The chain carries TRBV7-6 and TRBJ1-2, with D possibly being TRBD1 (6 bases). Germline CDR1 and CDR2: SGHVS and FNYEAQ. This CDR3 spans 14 amino acids.

J is TRBJ2-7 and V is TRBV9; 8 nucleotides align to TRBD1. CDR1 SGDLS and CDR2 YYNGEE come from the germline V gene. Losses at the gene ends were 3 bases for V and 3 bases for J; bases not matched to a gene: 11. The CDR3 runs to 16 residues. The CDR3 nucleotides read TGTGCCAGCAGCGAGGTCGGGGACAGGCTCCTCTACGAGCAGTACTTC. It codes for CASSEVGDRLLYEQYF.

In its sample, this clonotype was seen a few times. The V and J genes are TRBV6-4 and TRBJ1-3; unclear D gene. There are 14 residues in the CDR3. Germline-derived CDR1 and CDR2 are MRHNA and SNTAGT. V was pared by 4 bases and J by 0 bases, with 7 bases between. The CDR3 DNA reads TGTGCCAGCAGTGCAGTAAGCTCTGGAAACACCATATATTTT. Amino acid sequence: CASSAVSSGNTIYF.

This clonotype has a count of ten or more. This chain joins TRBV6-2 or TRBV6-3 and TRBJ2-7; D gene ambiguous. The V end was cut by 5 bases, the J end by 0 bases, with 17 bases between. CDR3 length: 16 residues. Germline-derived CDR1 and CDR2 are MNHEY and SVGEGT. CDR3 sequence reads: CASSRSSTLSSYEQYF. For the CDR3, the DNA is TGTGCCAGCAGTCGGAGTTCGACCCTGAGCTCCTACGAGCAGTACTTC.

On this clonotype itself: A junction end diverges from the germline sequence, so it may reflect a read error. The J gene is TRBJ1-1, the V gene TRBV7-8; D unclear. CDR3 length: 13 amino acids. Germline loops: CDR1 SGHVS, CDR2 FQNEAQ. CDR3 DNA sequence: TGTGCCAGCAGCGGGGAGGGTAGGATTGCAGCTTTGTTT. This sequence encodes CASSGEGRIAALF. Full variable domain (rest looked up from reference TRBV7-8 and TRBJ1-1): GAGVSQSPRYKVAKRGQDVALRCDPISGHVSLFWYQQALGQGPEFLTYFQNEAQLDKSGLPSDRFFAERPEGSVSTLKIQRTQQEDSAVYLCASSGEGRIAALFGQGTRLTVV.

Notes on this clonotype: One junction end disagrees with the germline gene, perhaps due to a read error. This sequence joins TRBV5-1 and TRBJ2-5; D may be TRBD1 (6 bases). CDR1 and CDR2 from the germline V gene are SGHRS and YFSETQ. This CDR3 comprises 13 residues. CDR3 nucleotide sequence: TGTGCCAGCAGCTTTGGGACATCGATTGGCCAGTACTTC. The encoded protein is CASSFGTSIGQYF.

The V call is TRBV2, the J call TRBJ1-5; 7 bases line up with TRBD1. This CDR3 has 12 residues. V was pared by 11 bases and J by 3 bases, with 4 bases of the junction left unmatched. Germline CDR1 reads SNHLY; CDR2 reads FYNNEI. CDR3 DNA: TGTGCCGGGGGACAGTACAATCAGCCCCAGCATTTT. This sequence encodes CAGGQYNQPQHF.

In the case of this clonotype: Germline and junction disagree at one end, which may indicate a read error. The rearrangement joins TRBV29-1 to TRBJ1-1, with D unclear. Germline V CDR1 and CDR2: SQVTM, ANQGSEA. This CDR3 region has 12 residues. For the CDR3, the DNA is TGCAGCGCGACAAAAAACGCAGATACAGAGTACTTT. Encoded protein: CSATKNADTEYF.

In this sample, this clonotype turned up once. The missing conserved phenylalanine or tryptophan at the end of this CDR3 makes a read error likely. No DNA is shown, since the ends of the CDR3 on it are uncertain; the CDR3 is the one TCRdb lists. The gene calls are TRBV19 and TRBJ1-6. CDR1 and CDR2 from the germline V gene are LNHDA and SQIVND (reference sequence). The CDR3 is made up of 14 amino acids, end residues included. CDR3 amino acids: CASTIVGNEQFFRP.

The genes are TRBV12-3 or TRBV12-4 and TRBJ1-1, with 7 bases matching TRBD1. This CDR3 region has 15 residues. Losses at the gene ends were 0 bases for V and 5 bases for J; bases not matched to a gene: 6. The CDR3 nucleotides are TGTGCCAGCAGTTTAGCGGAGACAGGGTGGACTGAAGCTTTCTTT. It translates to CASSLAETGWTEAFF.

V and J are TRBV2 and TRBJ2-7, with D hard to call. The CDR3 runs 13 residues. Per germline, CDR1 SNHLY and CDR2 FYNNEI. Deletions cut 4 bases from V and 5 bases from J, with 12 bases between. The CDR3: CASSAAATDEQYF. The CDR3 nucleotides are TGTGCCAGCAGTGCAGCCGCCACCGACGAGCAGTACTTC.

This clonotype came up a few times. The junction and the germline gene differ at one end; a read error may be behind it. The V gene is TRBV10-3, the J gene TRBJ1-5; the match to TRBD1 covers 7 bases. The CDR3 runs 15 residues. Germline V gives CDR1 ENHRY, CDR2 SYGVKD. The CDR3 loop reads CASSYRDRDGQPQHF. CDR3 coding DNA: TGTGCCAGCAGTTATAGAGACAGGGACGGTCAGCCCCAGCATTTT.

V and J are TRBV5-1 and TRBJ1-2; 9 bases match TRBD1. This CDR3 has 15 amino acids. The J segment lost 5 bases and the V segment lost 3 bases, leaving 8 bases of the junction unmatched. Germline V lookup: CDR1 SGHRS, CDR2 YFSETQ. CDR3 amino acids: CASSWTGEARYGYTF. The CDR3 DNA sequence: TGCGCCAGCAGCTGGACAGGGGAGGCTAGGTATGGCTACACCTTC. Full variable domain (outside the CDR3, taken from reference TRBV5-1 and TRBJ1-2): KAGVTQTPRYLIKTRGQQVTLSCSPISGHRSVSWYQQTPGQGLQFLFEYFSETQRNKGNFPGRFSGRQFSNSRSEMNVSTLELGDSALYLCASSWTGEARYGYTFGSGTRLTVV.

This clonotype occurred once. An end of the junction differs from the germline gene, which may be a read error. The gene calls are TRBV12-3 or TRBV12-4 and TRBJ2-1; 11 nucleotides agree with TRBD2. The CDR3 contains 15 residues. CDR3 nucleotides: TGTGCCGGCAGTCAGGGACTAGCGGCATACAATGAGCAGTTCTTC. It translates to CAGSQGLAAYNEQFF.